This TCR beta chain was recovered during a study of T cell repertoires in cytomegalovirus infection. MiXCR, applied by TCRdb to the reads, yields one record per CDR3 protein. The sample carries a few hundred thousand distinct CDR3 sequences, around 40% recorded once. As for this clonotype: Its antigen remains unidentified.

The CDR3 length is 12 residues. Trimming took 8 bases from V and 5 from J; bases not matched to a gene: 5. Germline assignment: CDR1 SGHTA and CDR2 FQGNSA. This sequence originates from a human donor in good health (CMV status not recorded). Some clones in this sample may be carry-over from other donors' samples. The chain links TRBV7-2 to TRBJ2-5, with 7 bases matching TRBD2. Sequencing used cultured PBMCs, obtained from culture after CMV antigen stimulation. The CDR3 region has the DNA TGTGCCAGCTGGAACGGGGGGGAGACCCAGTACTTC. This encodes CASWNGGETQYF.